These T cell receptor beta chains were read from a single sample in a study of cytomegalovirus exposure and HLA in healthy donors. Using immunoSEQ multiplex PCR, the repertoire was profiled, and TCRdb retains in-frame clones only, with some absent. This sample yields more than 70,000 clones, of which roughly 64% are seen a single time; 6% to 9.5% belongs to the top ten. Sequenced: PBMCs. The receptors were gathered from a man aged 40-49 years in good health and CMV-seropositive. Each CDR3 is given with its conserved first and last residue. A D gene is named only where the DNA matches it firmly. Clone size is not always given. Where it is, it says once, few, many or a class for expanded clones.

abundance: NA
j_gene: TRBJ2-5
v_gene: TRBV7-9
d_gene: NA
CDR3nt: TGTGCCAGCAGCTTATCGCCGTTCGAGGAGACCCAGTACTTC
CDR3aa: CASSLSPFEETQYF

abundance: NA
j_gene: TRBJ2-1
v_gene: TRBV4-3
d_gene: TRBD1
CDR3nt: TGCGCCAGCAGCCAAGACCCCCTGGCAGGGGGCAATGAGCAGTTCTTC
CDR3aa: CASSQDPLAGGNEQFF

abundance: few
j_gene: TRBJ2-2
v_gene: TRBV27
d_gene: NA
CDR3nt: TGTGCCAGCAGTATCCTAGGAGGGACCGGGGAGCTGTTTTTT
CDR3aa: CASSILGGTGELFF

abundance: NA
j_gene: TRBJ1-2
v_gene: TRBV7-8
d_gene: NA
CDR3nt: TGTGCCAGCAGTTATACAGGGAGAGCTAACTATGGCTACACCTTC
CDR3aa: CASSYTGRANYGYTF

abundance: NA
j_gene: TRBJ1-1
v_gene: TRBV29-1
d_gene: NA
CDR3nt: TGCAGCGTGGAGGCAGCCTTGAACACTGAAGCTTTCTTT
CDR3aa: CSVEAALNTEAFF

abundance: NA
j_gene: TRBJ1-5
v_gene: TRBV7-2
d_gene: NA
CDR3nt: TGTGCCAGCAGCTTAGCCACAGAAGGGGATCAGCCCCAGCATTTT
CDR3aa: CASSLATEGDQPQHF

abundance: NA
j_gene: TRBJ1-2
v_gene: TRBV4-3
d_gene: TRBD1
CDR3nt: TGCGCCAGCAGCCAAACCGGGACAGGGGACTATGGCTACACCTTC
CDR3aa: CASSQTGTGDYGYTF

abundance: NA
j_gene: TRBJ1-2
v_gene: TRBV11-1
d_gene: NA
CDR3nt: TGTGCCAGCAGCCCGGGAACAGGGACCTATGGCTACACCTTC
CDR3aa: CASSPGTGTYGYTF

abundance: NA
j_gene: TRBJ2-7
v_gene: TRBV5-4
d_gene: TRBD1
CDR3nt: TGTGCCAGCAGATCGGACAGGCAAGACCCATACGAGCAGTACTTC
CDR3aa: CASRSDRQDPYEQYF

abundance: NA
j_gene: TRBJ1-1
v_gene: TRBV15
d_gene: TRBD1
CDR3nt: TGTGCCACCAGCAGGCAGACAGGGTTCACTGAAGCTTTCTTT
CDR3aa: CATSRQTGFTEAFF

abundance: NA
j_gene: TRBJ1-3
v_gene: TRBV7-8
d_gene: NA
CDR3nt: TGTGCCAGCAGCTTAGGGACAGCTGGAAACACCATATATTTT
CDR3aa: CASSLGTAGNTIYF

abundance: NA
j_gene: TRBJ2-3
v_gene: TRBV11-3
d_gene: NA
CDR3nt: TGTGCCAGCAGCTTAGATTTACCCGGTACGCAGTATTTT
CDR3aa: CASSLDLPGTQYF

abundance: few
j_gene: TRBJ2-7
v_gene: TRBV4-2
d_gene: TRBD2
CDR3nt: TGTGCCAGCAGCCAAGGGACTAGCGGAACGAGCTCCTACGAGCAGTACTTC
CDR3aa: CASSQGTSGTSSYEQYF

abundance: few
j_gene: TRBJ2-7
v_gene: TRBV19
d_gene: TRBD1
CDR3nt: TGTGCCAGTAGCCGGGACAGGGCTACCTACGAGCAGTACTTC
CDR3aa: CASSRDRATYEQYF

abundance: few
j_gene: TRBJ1-2
v_gene: TRBV19
d_gene: NA
CDR3nt: TGTGCCAGTAGTAGATCCGGGGATTTACCTGGCTACACCTTC
CDR3aa: CASSRSGDLPGYTF

abundance: NA
j_gene: TRBJ2-7
v_gene: TRBV10-3
d_gene: TRBD1
CDR3nt: TGTGCCATCACCCAATCGACAGGGCCCTACGAGCAGTACTTC
CDR3aa: CAITQSTGPYEQYF

abundance: NA
j_gene: TRBJ1-1
v_gene: TRBV19
d_gene: TRBD1
CDR3nt: TGTGCCAGTAGCCAGGACAGGAGACACACTGAAGCTTTCTTT
CDR3aa: CASSQDRRHTEAFF

abundance: NA
j_gene: TRBJ2-1
v_gene: TRBV6-5
d_gene: NA
CDR3nt: TGTGCCAGCAGTTCCAGCGGCAATGAGCAGTTCTTC
CDR3aa: CASSSSGNEQFF

abundance: few
j_gene: TRBJ1-5
v_gene: TRBV6-1
d_gene: NA
CDR3nt: TGTGCCAGCAAAAAGGACAGAAGCAATCAGCCCCAGCATTTT
CDR3aa: CASKKDRSNQPQHF

abundance: NA
j_gene: TRBJ2-1
v_gene: TRBV7-3
d_gene: NA
CDR3nt: TGTGCCAGCAGCCCAGGGCGTAGGGAATACAATGAGCAGTTCTTC
CDR3aa: CASSPGRREYNEQFF

abundance: NA
j_gene: TRBJ1-1
v_gene: TRBV15
d_gene: NA
CDR3nt: TGTGCCACCAGCAGAGCGCTTTCCCCCCTATCCCCTGAAGCTTTCTTT
CDR3aa: CATSRALSPLSPEAFF

abundance: NA
j_gene: TRBJ2-7
v_gene: TRBV6-6
d_gene: TRBD2
CDR3nt: TGTGCCAGCAGGGGCGGGAGCGGCGAGCAGTACTTC
CDR3aa: CASRGGSGEQYF